This T cell receptor (beta chain) stems from a study of blood T cell repertoires in COVID-19. Across the study: Acute and convalescent COVID-19 specimens originated in the United States, Italy and Spain.

CDR1 and CDR2 from the germline V gene are SGDLS and YYNGEE. J gave up 6 bases and V 4 bases, and 11 bases lay outside the gene matches. The CDR3 is 16 residues long. Libraries were prepared by immunoSEQ multiplex PCR; TCRdb keeps only in-frame clonotypes and omits some of them. The table includes over 25,000 clones, 85% to 90% detected once. This sequence joins TRBV9 and TRBJ2-1; 9 positions match TRBD2. The sample was peripheral blood. The TCR sequence derives from a human donor in a cohort sampled during active COVID-19. The CDR3, as DNA: TGTGCCAGCAGCCCCCGGGGTAGCGGGAGTCTCAATGAGCAGTTCTTC. It is translated as CASSPRGSGSLNEQFF.